A single sample is the source of the 11 T cell receptor beta chains below, sequenced in a study of blood T cell repertoires in COVID-19. Method: immunoSEQ multiplex PCR; TCRdb's copy keeps in-frame clones and lacks some. The data contain some 190,000 clones, 70% to 80% of them singletons. What was sequenced was PBMCs or T cells enriched from blood (not recorded which). The receptor source for this set is a man in his sixties who had been exposed to COVID-19.

The chain joins TRBV14 to TRBJ2-1, with D perhaps TRBD2 (6 bases). Germline-derived CDR1 and CDR2 are SGHDN and FVKESK. V was cut by 5 bases and J by 9 bases, with 14 bases left in between. The CDR3 has 13 amino acids. CDR3 DNA sequence: TGTGCCAGCAGCTCGGCGGGGCGCGCTGAGCAGTTCTTC. Its translation: CASSSAGRAEQFF.

J is TRBJ2-1 and V is TRBV11-2; D not certain. CDR1 is SGHAT, CDR2 FQNNGV, per germline. This CDR3 spans 16 amino acids. With 5 bases removed from V and 1 base from J, the gap between germline ends came to 15 bases. As DNA, the CDR3 is TGTGCCAGCAGCCCCCTGCTATGGCGGTCCTACAATGAGCAGTTCTTC. This codes for CASSPLLWRSYNEQFF. The full variable domain, rest sourced from reference TRBV11-2 and TRBJ2-1, is EAGVAQSPRYKIIEKRQSVAFWCNPISGHATLYWYQQILGQGPKLLIQFQNNGVVDDSQLPKDRFSAERLKGVDSTLKIQPAKLEDSAVYLCASSPLLWRSYNEQFFGPGTRLTVL.

The gene calls are TRBV6-2 or TRBV6-3 and TRBJ2-7; D is perhaps TRBD2 (6 bases). Trimming removed 6 bases from V and 0 bases from J, with 24 bases in between. The CDR3 spans 18 residues. Germline CDR1 is MNHEY and CDR2 is SVGEGT. The CDR3 DNA reads as TGTGCCAGCAGCGACTTGGGGCCCGGGGGTAAAAGCTCCTACGAGCAGTACTTC. Translating gives CASSDLGPGGKSSYEQYF.

The J gene is TRBJ1-1, the V gene TRBV7-9, with D perhaps TRBD1 (6 bases). The CDR3 contains 17 residues. CDR1 and CDR2 (germline): SEHNR, FQNEAQ (reference sequence). V was clipped by 5 bases and J by 0 bases, with 19 bases between them. For the CDR3, the DNA is TGTGCCAGCAGCCAAAAGGGGGAGCCAGGGATGAACACTGAAGCTTTCTTT. Translating it yields CASSQKGEPGMNTEAFF.

V is TRBV6-1 and J is TRBJ1-5; 9 nucleotides line up with TRBD1. The germline CDR1 and CDR2 sequences are MNHNS and SASEGT. This CDR3 comprises 14 residues. The J segment lost 7 bases and the V segment lost 3 bases, leaving 4 bases of the junction unmatched. The CDR3: CASSEGTGRQPQHF. For the CDR3, the DNA is TGTGCCAGCAGTGAGGGGACAGGGAGGCAGCCCCAGCATTTT.

The chain is built from TRBV29-1 and TRBJ2-3, with 8 bases fitting TRBD2. Germline lookup yields CDR1 SQVTM and CDR2 ANQGSEA. V shed 3 bases, J shed 4 bases, and the junction held 18 bases outside the gene matches. The CDR3 has 18 residues. CDR3 DNA: TGCAGCGTTGATAACCCGGGCGGACTAAGCGGGAGCCCAGATACGCAGTATTTT. It yields the protein CSVDNPGGLSGSPDTQYF.

The CDR3 DNA reads as TGTGCCAGCAGCACAAATGAGCAGTTCTTC. Translation: CASSTNEQFF. This chain connects TRBV2 to TRBJ2-1; no clear D gene. V was pared by 6 bases and J by 7 bases, with 4 bases between. Germline V gene sequence: CDR1 SNHLY, CDR2 FYNNEI. This CDR3 has 10 residues.

This clone was seen a handful of times. The rearrangement links TRBV5-6 to TRBJ2-5; 10 positions match TRBD1. The V and J ends lost 3 bases and 5 bases, in that order; junction bases with no gene match: 4. There are 14 residues in the CDR3. Germline V gene sequence: CDR1 SGHDT, CDR2 YYEEEE. For the CDR3, the DNA is TGTGCCAGCAGCTCGACAGGGGGCCGGGAGACCCAGTACTTC. As protein: CASSSTGGRETQYF. The full variable domain, completed using reference TRBV5-6 and TRBJ2-5, is DAGVTQSPTHLIKTRGQQVTLRCSPKSGHDTVSWYQQALGQGPQFIFQYYEEEERQRGNFPDRFSGHQFPNYSSELNVNALLLGDSALYLCASSSTGGRETQYFGPGTRLLVL.

V usage is TRBV3-1 (or the pseudogene TRBV3-2) and J usage is TRBJ2-5; 11 nucleotides align to TRBD1. Germline-derived CDR1 and CDR2 are LGHDT and YNNKEL (reference sequence). V lost 3 bases and J lost 5; bases outside the gene matches: 5. The CDR3 sequence is 15 residues long. DNA of the CDR3: TGTGCCAGCAGCCAGGGGACAGGGGGGGGCGAGACCCAGTACTTC. This codes for CASSQGTGGGETQYF.

J is TRBJ2-7 and V is TRBV11-3; TRBD1 might be the D (5 bases). Trimming removed 1 base from V and 1 base from J, with 14 bases in between. Germline values: CDR1 SGHNT, CDR2 YENEEA. The CDR3 runs to 16 residues. CDR3 amino acids: CASSLVATGLSYEQYF. CDR3 DNA: TGTGCCAGCAGCTTAGTAGCTACAGGCCTGTCCTACGAGCAGTACTTC.

The genes are TRBV7-3 and TRBJ2-1, with a weak D call TRBD1 (6 bases). Trimming took off 4 bases at V and 4 bases at J, with 20 bases between the two ends. Germline CDR1 and CDR2: SGHTA and FQGTGA. This CDR3 contains 17 residues. The CDR3 DNA reads as TGTGCCAGCAGCTCTACCCCGGGCACAGGGAGTTACAATGAGCAGTTCTTC. Protein product: CASSSTPGTGSYNEQFF.